These 10 T cell receptor beta chains were sequenced from one sample in a study of OX40 agonist ivuxolimab in advanced cancers. Produced via immunoSEQ multiplex PCR; TCRdb's table is partial and in-frame only. The sample comprises approximately 100,000 clones, 90% to 95% of which are singletons, and around 0.51% rests with the top ten. The source was CD4+ or CD8+ T cells sorted from blood, collected in a trial of the OX40 agonist ivuxolimab. Receptor source: an adult with an advanced solid tumor such as melanoma, head and neck, liver or kidney cancer.

This clone was picked up one time. This chain links TRBV7-9 with TRBJ2-5; 9 bases are shared with TRBD2. Germline loops: CDR1 SEHNR, CDR2 FQNEAQ (reference sequence). J gave up 5 bases and V 5 bases, and 12 bases lay outside the gene matches. There are 16 residues in the CDR3. The CDR3 region is CASSANLGTSFETQYF. In DNA, the CDR3 is TGTGCCAGCAGCGCCAACCTCGGGACTAGCTTTGAGACCCAGTACTTC.

This chain uses TRBV11-3 with TRBJ2-7; TRBD1 aligns across 7 bases. Germline V gene sequence: CDR1 SGHNT, CDR2 YENEEA. J was trimmed by 0 bases and V by 8 bases; bases with no gene match: 7. The CDR3 runs to 14 residues. As DNA, the CDR3 is TGTGCCAGCCTTCCTACAGGGGACTCCTACGAGCAGTACTTC. Amino acids: CASLPTGDSYEQYF.

There are a few counts of this clone. This chain connects TRBV2 to TRBJ1-5; TRBD1 might be the D (5 bases). Trimming removed 6 bases at V and 2 bases at J, with 14 bases between. CDR1 SNHLY and CDR2 FYNNEI come from the germline V gene. The CDR3 length is 15 residues. The CDR3 here is CASSGRGGGNQPQHF. The CDR3 nucleotides are TGTGCCAGCAGCGGGCGAGGAGGGGGCAATCAGCCCCAGCATTTT.

This chain uses TRBV2 with TRBJ2-7; the match to TRBD1 covers 7 bases. The ends lost 6 bases at V and 4 bases at J; junction bases unmatched: 6. Germline-derived CDR1 and CDR2 are SNHLY and FYNNEI. This CDR3 is 13 amino acids long. DNA for the CDR3: TGTGCCAGCAGGTACAGGGGCGGATACGAGCAGTACTTC. This gives the protein CASRYRGGYEQYF.

The chain employs TRBV25-1 and TRBJ1-4, with TRBD1 identical over 9 bases. The CDR3 runs to 13 residues. Germline CDR1 and CDR2: MGHDK and SYGVNS. Trimming removed 8 bases from V and 7 bases from J; junction bases left unmatched: 5. CDR3 nucleotide sequence: TGTGCCAGCGCAGACAGGGGGAGTGAAAAACTGTTTTTT. Residues: CASADRGSEKLFF.

The chain joins TRBV5-1 to TRBJ1-1; D not certain. From germline, CDR1 is SGHRS and CDR2 YFSETQ. The CDR3 has 14 residues. The V end lost 1 base, the J end lost 1 base, and 8 bases lay between the germline ends. The CDR3 sequence is CASSLTRRNTEAFF. DNA for the CDR3: TGCGCCAGCAGCTTGACACGGAGGAACACTGAAGCTTTCTTT.

The V call is TRBV7-3, the J call TRBJ2-7; possibly TRBD1 for D (6 bases). Deletions cut 5 bases from V and 9 bases from J, with 20 bases between. The CDR3 runs 14 residues. Germline lookup yields CDR1 SGHTA and CDR2 FQGTGA. CDR3 residues: CASSQTGSGVRQYF. CDR3 sequence (DNA): TGTGCCAGCAGCCAGACGGGGTCAGGGGTGAGGCAGTACTTC.

The rearrangement uses TRBV10-1 and TRBJ2-1; 16 nucleotides match TRBD2. Germline trimming cut 6 bases from V and 0 bases from J; bases unmatched to any gene: 5. The CDR3 loop spans 18 amino acids. Per the germline V gene, CDR1 is WNHNN and CDR2 is SYGVQD (reference sequence). CDR3: CASSGGLAGGPSYNEQFF. CDR3 in DNA: TGCGCCAGCAGCGGGGGACTAGCGGGAGGGCCCTCCTACAATGAGCAGTTCTTC.

The rearrangement joins TRBV5-6 to TRBJ2-2, with D unresolved. The CDR3 runs 11 residues. Looked up from germline, CDR1 is SGHDT and CDR2 is YYEEEE. V dropped 2 bases and J dropped 4 bases, with 0 bases sitting between them. CDR3 loop: CASSFTGELFF. The CDR3 region has the DNA TGTGCCAGCAGCTTCACCGGGGAGCTGTTTTTT.

V and J are TRBV6-1 and TRBJ1-3; 8 bases fit TRBD1. The CDR3 has 16 residues. Germline V CDR1 and CDR2: MNHNS, SASEGT. The V and J ends lost 1 base and 3 bases, in that order; junction bases with no gene match: 5. The CDR3 sequence: CASSEGTGFYGNTIYF. In nucleotides, the CDR3 is TGTGCCAGCAGTGAAGGGACAGGGTTTTATGGAAACACCATATATTTT.